The source of this T cell receptor beta chain is a study of regulatory T cells in long-lasting Graves disease. The study's findings and limits: Because few samples were included, accuracy may have been lower. Persistent Graves' patients showed reduced TCR diversity versus newly diagnosed patients.

This CDR3 has 15 amino acids. Germline V gene lookup returns CDR1 MNHEY and CDR2 SVGEGT. Losses at the gene ends were 7 bases for V and 7 bases for J; bases not matched to a gene: 14. This clonotype has a count of ten or more. Its antigen is unidentified. Libraries of TCR beta came from iRepertoire HTBI primers plus Arm-PCR of CDR3 regions. TCRdb redid the calling of the multiplex PCR reads with MiXCR, one entry per CDR3 protein. The sample yields more than 300,000 distinct CDR3 sequences, 15% to 20% seen once. Documented time point: newly diagnosed GD, antithyroid drugs for less than 3 months. From RNA extracted from PBMCs, the TCR library was made. These same data were also listed under a study on T cells in Graves' hyperthyroidism and ophthalmopathy. That work adds: Blood also carried most thyroid clonotypes expanded above 0.001.

Sequencing used peripheral blood mononuclear cells (PBMCs), obtained at new diagnosis, from a patient treated with antithyroid drugs. This clonotype was obtained from a woman younger than 30 with Graves disease. This rearrangement joins TRBV6-2 or TRBV6-3 to TRBJ1-2; 8 bases fit TRBD1. CDR3 protein: CASTPTGDRRLGYTF. CDR3 DNA: TGTGCCAGCACCCCTACAGGGGACAGGCGCCTTGGCTACACCTTC.